This passage covers 15 T cell receptor beta chains from one sample sequenced in a study of blood T cell repertoires in COVID-19 (TCRdb year 2020). The library was generated by the immunoSEQ multiplex PCR assay. TCRdb took this table from immuneACCESS and kept in-frame rearrangements with V and J called. Such tables lack part of the clones; where checked against another copy, unresolved V genes explain under half of the gap, and the rest is unexplained. Present in this sample are under 500,000 clones, around 89% of which were seen just once. The leading ten clones occupy 4.3% of the sample. Sample: peripheral blood. The receptors derive from a woman younger than 45 with acute or convalescent COVID-19.

Here the CDR3 DNA reads TGCAGCGCCCAGAAAGGGACAGTGAACACTGAAGCTTTCTTT. This encodes CSAQKGTVNTEAFF. The rearrangement uses TRBV29-1 and TRBJ1-1; 7 bases are a match to TRBD1. J lost 0 bases, V lost 7 bases, and 8 bases had no gene match. The CDR3 covers 14 residues. Germline V gives CDR1 SQVTM, CDR2 ANQGSEA.

The chain links TRBV6-1 to TRBJ2-7; 9 nucleotides match TRBD2. The CDR3 spans 18 residues. Germline V gene lookup returns CDR1 MNHNS and CDR2 SASEGT. V lost 0 bases, J lost 2 bases, and 11 bases stayed unmatched. CDR3 coding DNA: TGTGCCAGCAGTGAAGCGACAGGCGGAGCGGGGGGAACCTACGAGCAGTACTTC. Its translation is CASSEATGGAGGTYEQYF.

This chain links TRBV7-9 with TRBJ2-7; 10 nucleotides align to TRBD1. Unmatched junction bases numbered 4, after V lost 5 bases and J lost 6 bases. The germline gives CDR1 SEHNR, CDR2 FQNEAQ (reference sequence). CDR3 length: 13 residues. CDR3 coding DNA: TGTGCCAGCAGCGCCGACAGGGGGCCCGAGCAGTACTTC. Its translation is CASSADRGPEQYF.

V is TRBV19 and J is TRBJ1-5; 10 bases fit TRBD1. This CDR3 has 15 amino acids. Germline trimming cut 5 bases from V and 7 bases from J; bases unmatched to any gene: 8. Looked up from germline, CDR1 is LNHDA and CDR2 is SQIVND (reference sequence). CDR3 DNA sequence: TGTGCCAGTAGTGAACGGGACAGGGGTCACCAGCCCCAGCATTTT. Its protein product is CASSERDRGHQPQHF.

The rearrangement uses TRBV19 and TRBJ2-5, with D unresolved. The V and J ends lost 4 bases and 0 bases respectively, with 9 bases between them. Looked up from germline, CDR1 is LNHDA and CDR2 is SQIVND (reference sequence). This CDR3 comprises 14 residues. The DNA of the CDR3 is TGTGCCAGTAGTACTAACAGCTACCAAGAGACCCAGTACTTC. It translates to CASSTNSYQETQYF.

The chain uses TRBV24-1 and TRBJ1-4; TRBD1 aligns across 9 bases. Trimming took 7 bases from V and 4 from J; bases not matched to a gene: 3. The CDR3 loop spans 14 amino acids. Germline-derived CDR1 and CDR2 are KGHDR and SFDVKD. The CDR3 coding sequence is TGTGCCACCAGCGGACAGGGGAATAATGAAAAACTGTTTTTT. Translating it yields CATSGQGNNEKLFF.

The chain recombines TRBV2 with TRBJ1-2; 8 bases line up with TRBD1. CDR3 length: 13 amino acids. CDR1 is SNHLY and CDR2 is FYNNEI in the germline V gene. Trimming removed 8 bases from V and 5 bases from J; junction bases left unmatched: 7. The CDR3 DNA reads TGTGCCAGCCGCAGGGACAGGACATATGGCTACACCTTC. This codes for CASRRDRTYGYTF.

This sequence joins TRBV30 and TRBJ2-1; no reliable D call. CDR3 size: 16 residues. The germline CDR1 and CDR2 sequences are GTSNPN and SVGIG (reference sequence). Trimming pared 7 bases from V and 0 bases from J, leaving 19 bases between. CDR3 nucleotides: TGTGCCTTACGCGCCGCGAGGCTGGGCTCCTACAATGAGCAGTTCTTC. Translated, it gives CALRAARLGSYNEQFF.

The rearrangement uses TRBV10-3 and TRBJ1-5; the match to TRBD1 covers 7 bases. The germline gives CDR1 ENHRY, CDR2 SYGVKD. CDR3 length: 13 amino acids. V shed 6 bases and J 4 bases; nucleotides not matched to a gene: 3. The CDR3, as DNA: TGTGCCATCAGGGGGACAGAGAATCAGCCCCAGCATTTT. It codes for CAIRGTENQPQHF.

The rearrangement links TRBV7-9 to TRBJ2-6; tentatively, D is TRBD1 (7 bases). This CDR3 is built from 17 residues. The V end lost 5 bases, the J end lost 2 bases, and 16 bases lay between the germline ends. CDR1 and CDR2 from the germline V gene are SEHNR and FQNEAQ (reference sequence). This chain's CDR3 is CASSVAGQRAGANVLTF. CDR3 nucleotides: TGTGCCAGCAGCGTCGCGGGACAGAGAGCTGGGGCCAACGTCCTGACTTTC.

The J gene is TRBJ2-5, the V gene TRBV13, with TRBD2 matching 13 bases. The CDR3 runs 15 residues. The trim removed 3 bases at V and 3 bases at J, leaving 1 base unmatched. The V gene's germline CDR1 is PRHDT and CDR2 FYEKMQ (reference sequence). CDR3 region: CASSFGTSGEETQYF. CDR3 nucleotides: TGTGCCAGCAGCTTCGGGACTAGCGGGGAAGAGACCCAGTACTTC.

The chain recombines TRBV5-1 with TRBJ1-5, with 12 positions matching TRBD1. The J segment lost 6 bases and the V segment lost 0 bases, leaving 4 bases of the junction unmatched. This CDR3 region has 16 residues. Germline CDR1 and CDR2: SGHRS and YFSETQ. CDR3 protein: CASSLEGTGGGQPQHF. The CDR3 DNA reads TGCGCCAGCAGCTTGGAGGGGACAGGGGGCGGTCAGCCCCAGCATTTT.

The chain uses TRBV5-5 and TRBJ1-6; D is possibly TRBD1 (5 bases). This CDR3 spans 13 amino acids. Germline V gene data show CDR1 as SGHKS and CDR2 as YYEKEE (reference sequence). Trimming took 4 bases from V and 5 from J, leaving 7 bases between them. CDR3 region: CASSEGDNSPLHF. The DNA for the CDR3 is TGTGCCAGCAGCGAAGGGGATAATTCACCCCTCCACTTT.

The gene calls are TRBV5-5 and TRBJ2-7; TRBD1 might be the D (6 bases). The V and J ends lost 1 base and 4 bases respectively, with 18 bases between them. Germline V gene data show CDR1 as SGHKS and CDR2 as YYEKEE (reference sequence). The CDR3 covers 16 residues. CDR3: CASSLPDRPEDYEQYF. The CDR3 DNA follows: TGTGCCAGCAGCTTGCCCGACAGGCCCGAAGATTACGAGCAGTACTTC. The whole variable domain, remainder taken from reference TRBV5-5 and TRBJ2-7, is DAGVTQSPTHLIKTRGQQVTLRCSPISGHKSVSWYQQVLGQGPQFIFQYYEKEERGRGNFPDRFSARQFPNYSSELNVNALLLGDSALYLCASSLPDRPEDYEQYFGPGTRLTVT.

The chain combines TRBV7-9 with TRBJ1-2; weak D call: TRBD1 (6 bases). V was trimmed by 5 bases and J by 4 bases, leaving 17 bases between them. The CDR3 has 15 residues. In germline, CDR1 is SEHNR, CDR2 FQNEAQ (reference sequence). Here the CDR3 DNA reads TGTGCCAGCAGCCGTTATGGGGGCTCCCTCTATGGCTACACCTTC. Translated: CASSRYGGSLYGYTF.